Presented here are 10 T cell receptor beta chains from one specimen sequenced in a study of chemoradiotherapy in HPV16-positive cancers. The protocol was immunoSEQ multiplex PCR, while the TCRdb copy is restricted to in-frame clones and leaves out a portion. The sample contains thousands of clones, approximately 88% of which appear only once. The sample was blood, taken from a patient who underwent chemoradiotherapy. These receptors were collected from a human donor with HPV-associated anogenital cancer.

The rearrangement uses TRBV5-5 and TRBJ2-2; TRBD2 aligns across 9 bases. The germline V gene encodes CDR1 SGHKS and CDR2 YYEKEE (reference sequence). This CDR3 contains 18 residues. The trim removed 3 bases at V and 1 base at J, leaving 10 bases unmatched. The CDR3 region has the DNA TGTGCCAGCAGCTCCTATCACCTAGCGGGAATGAACACCGGGGAGCTGTTTTTT. Encoded protein: CASSSYHLAGMNTGELFF.

The rearrangement uses TRBV19 and TRBJ2-1; D is ambiguous. This CDR3 has 15 amino acids. Germline V gives CDR1 LNHDA, CDR2 SQIVND (reference sequence). The germline V and J ends were trimmed by 3 bases and 0 bases, with 9 bases remaining between them. The chain's CDR3 is CASSIEVLSYNEQFF. The CDR3 DNA sequence: TGTGCCAGTAGTATTGAGGTGCTCTCCTACAATGAGCAGTTCTTC.

The rearrangement joins TRBV7-2 to TRBJ2-5; 9 bases agree with TRBD1. The CDR3 totals 15 residues. V gave up 0 bases and J gave up 7 bases; unmatched junction bases: 6. Germline V gene lookup returns CDR1 SGHTA and CDR2 FQGNSA. The CDR3 DNA sequence: TGTGCCAGCAGCTTAGCGCCCGGACAGGGGTTGACCCAGTACTTC. Protein sequence: CASSLAPGQGLTQYF. Full variable domain (remainder filled in from reference TRBV7-2 and TRBJ2-5): GAGVSQSPSNKVTEKGKDVELRCDPISGHTALYWYRQSLGQGLEFLIYFQGNSAPDKSGLPSDRFSAERTGGSVSTLTIQRTQQEDSAVYLCASSLAPGQGLTQYFGPGTRLLVL.

The rearrangement joins TRBV6-1 to TRBJ2-5; 7 nucleotides match TRBD2. CDR1 and CDR2 (germline): MNHNS, SASEGT. Unmatched junction bases numbered 12, after V lost 1 base and J lost 1 base. CDR3 length equals 18 residues. The CDR3 bases are TGTGCCAGCAGTGAAGATACCAGGCGGGGGTTAGCCCAAGAGACCCAGTACTTC. Translated: CASSEDTRRGLAQETQYF.

This chain links TRBV27 with TRBJ2-7, with 7 nucleotides matching TRBD2. The CDR3 loop spans 17 amino acids. Unmatched junction bases numbered 21, after V lost 7 bases and J lost 6 bases. Germline V gives CDR1 MNHEY, CDR2 SMNVEV (reference sequence). CDR3 region: CASTRRGGAGSPGEQYF. The DNA of the CDR3 is TGTGCCAGCACCCGACGTGGAGGAGCGGGGAGTCCGGGCGAGCAGTACTTC.

This clone was counted a single time. This rearrangement joins TRBV11-2 to TRBJ2-1; D might be TRBD1 or TRBD2, each matching 6 bases. The ends were cut back, 0 bases at V and 9 bases at J, with 24 bases in the middle. CDR3 length: 18 residues. The germline gives CDR1 SGHAT, CDR2 FQNNGV. For the CDR3, the DNA is TGTGCCAGCAGCTTAGATCGTAGCGGAAGACTAGGGGGTGGTGAGCAGTTCTTC. Translated, it gives CASSLDRSGRLGGGEQFF.

The V gene is TRBV28, the J gene TRBJ1-5; D not resolved. Trimming cost V 2 bases and J 4 bases, with 9 bases left between them. Germline V gene lookup returns CDR1 MDHEN and CDR2 SYDVKM. The CDR3 extends over 14 amino acids. In nucleotides, the CDR3 is TGTGCCAGCAGTTTAGGGCAGTCTAATCAGCCCCAGCATTTT. Translated: CASSLGQSNQPQHF.

The chain carries TRBV7-8 and TRBJ2-5; TRBD1 is a possible D gene (7 bases). Trimming removed 5 bases from V and 2 bases from J, with 12 bases in between. CDR1 is SGHVS, CDR2 FQNEAQ, per germline. This CDR3 has 14 amino acids. CDR3: CASSPGGQQETQYF. CDR3 bases: TGTGCCAGCAGCCCCGGGGGACAGCAAGAGACCCAGTACTTC.

The chain couples TRBV6-5 to TRBJ1-5; TRBD1 matches at 7 bases. The CDR3 is 12 residues long. CDR1 and CDR2 (germline): MNHEY, SVGAGI. V was pared by 5 bases and J by 15 bases, with 10 bases of the junction left unmatched. This CDR3 reads CASSGDREGPHF. Here the CDR3 DNA reads TGTGCCAGCAGTGGCGACAGGGAAGGCCCGCATTTT.

J is TRBJ1-1 and V is TRBV2; D unclear. From germline, CDR1 is SNHLY and CDR2 FYNNEI. Trimming stripped 7 bases from V and 5 bases from J, with 14 bases between. The CDR3 sequence is 13 residues long. The CDR3 sequence: CASNQWERTEAFF. The DNA for the CDR3 is TGTGCCAGCAACCAGTGGGAGAGAACTGAAGCTTTCTTT.